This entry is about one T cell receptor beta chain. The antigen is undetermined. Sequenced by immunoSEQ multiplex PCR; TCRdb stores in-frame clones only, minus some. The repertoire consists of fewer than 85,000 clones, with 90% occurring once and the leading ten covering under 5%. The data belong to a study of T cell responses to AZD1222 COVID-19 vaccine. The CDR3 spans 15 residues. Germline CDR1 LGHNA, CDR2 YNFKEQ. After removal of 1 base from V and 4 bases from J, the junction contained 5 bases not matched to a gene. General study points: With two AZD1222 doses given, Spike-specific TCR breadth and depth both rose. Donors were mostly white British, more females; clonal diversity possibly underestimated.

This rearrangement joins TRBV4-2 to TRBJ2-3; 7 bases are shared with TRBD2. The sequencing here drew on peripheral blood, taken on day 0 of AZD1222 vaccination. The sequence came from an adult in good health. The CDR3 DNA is TGTGCCAGCAGCCAAGGGCGGGAGTCGGCAGATACGCAGTATTTT. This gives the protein CASSQGRESADTQYF.